One and the same sample provided the 10 T cell receptor beta chains below, sequenced in a study of patients and donors after allogeneic stem cell transplantation. TCRdb reanalysed the RT-PCR reads using MiXCR and keeps one entry per CDR3 protein. The sample yields roughly 250,000 distinct CDR3 sequences, roughly 15% seen once. Sequenced sample: blood, either unsorted or a sorted T cell fraction (not recorded which). The receptor source for this set is a human donor who was either an allogeneic HSCT recipient or a stem cell or donor lymphocyte infusion donor (not recorded which). It is not recorded whose cells these are; they may come from a transplant donor.

The gene calls are TRBV20-1 and TRBJ2-5; D tentatively fits TRBD1 or TRBD2 (5 bases each). Trimming removed 6 bases at V and 6 bases at J, with 20 bases between. The CDR3 sequence is 14 residues long. Germline V CDR1 and CDR2: DFQATT, SNEGSKA (reference sequence). The CDR3 region is CSALTARGRQTQYF. For the CDR3, the DNA is TGCAGTGCCCTGACAGCGAGGGGTCGGCAGACCCAGTACTTC.

This clonotype was seen many times. J is TRBJ1-5 and V is TRBV4-1; no definite D call. The V end lost 0 bases, the J end lost 3 bases, and 15 bases lay between the germline ends. Germline values: CDR1 MGHRA, CDR2 YSYEKL. CDR3 length: 17 residues. The CDR3: CASSQDPGSSSNQPQHF. The DNA of the CDR3 is TGCGCCAGCAGCCAAGATCCAGGTTCTTCGTCCAATCAGCCCCAGCATTTT.

This clonotype was detected only a few times. CDR3 in amino acids: CASLQPGGSYNEQFF. The CDR3 DNA is TGTGCCAGCCTTCAACCGGGGGGATCCTACAATGAGCAGTTCTTC. The V and J genes are TRBV6-1 and TRBJ2-1; 7 nucleotides align to TRBD2. Looked up from germline, CDR1 is MNHNS and CDR2 is SASEGT. The V segment lost 8 bases and the J segment 1 base; nucleotides outside the gene matches: 8. This CDR3 is built from 15 residues.

V gene TRBV12-3 or TRBV12-4 combines with J gene TRBJ2-7; the D gene is possibly TRBD1 (6 bases). Trimming shortened V by 5 bases and J by 8 bases, and 13 bases separated the two germline ends. The CDR3 length is 12 residues. DNA for the CDR3: TGTGCCAGCAGTATCTCGGGACAACAGCAGTACTTC. Amino acids: CASSISGQQQYF.

This clonotype was seen repeatedly, ten times or more. The chain combines TRBV6-5 with TRBJ1-2, with D possibly matching TRBD1 (5 bases). The CDR3 loop spans 14 amino acids. Germline assignment: CDR1 MNHEY and CDR2 SVGAGI. V lost 4 bases and J 8 bases, leaving 17 bases between the germline ends. The CDR3 nucleotides are TGTGCCAGCAGTTCGCCTGCTGGGACTCTAGGCTACACCTTC. Translating gives CASSSPAGTLGYTF.

This clonotype has a count of ten or more. The chain has TRBV4-2 and TRBJ2-1; 12 bases are shared with TRBD2. V gave up 1 base and J gave up 9 bases; unmatched junction bases: 4. CDR3 size: 15 residues. Germline CDR1 is LGHNA and CDR2 is YNFKEQ. The CDR3 protein is CASSQVGGLAGEQFF. The CDR3 DNA follows: TGTGCCAGCAGCCAAGTCGGGGGACTAGCGGGTGAGCAGTTCTTC.

This clonotype showed up many times. J is TRBJ2-3 and V is TRBV10-3; 8 bases align to TRBD2. The CDR3 totals 15 residues. Germline CDR1 reads ENHRY; CDR2 reads SYGVKD. V dropped 4 bases and J dropped 2; count of bases not matched to a gene: 5. CDR3 loop: CAISGLAGVTDTQYF. Written as DNA, the CDR3 is TGTGCCATCAGTGGCCTAGCGGGTGTCACAGATACGCAGTATTTT.

The table lists this clonotype with many counts. This rearrangement joins TRBV7-2 to TRBJ2-1, with 8 bases identical to TRBD2. The length of the CDR3 is 14 residues. Germline V gene data show CDR1 as SGHTA and CDR2 as FQGNSA. With V trimmed by 5 bases and J by 4 bases, 4 bases remained unmatched. The CDR3 protein is CASSATSGYNEQFF. CDR3 coding DNA: TGTGCCAGCAGCGCTACTAGCGGTTACAATGAGCAGTTCTTC.

This clonotype has a count of ten or more. The chain employs TRBV10-3 and TRBJ2-2; D ambiguous. The CDR3 is 14 residues long. The germline V gene has CDR1 ENHRY and CDR2 SYGVKD. V shed 5 bases and J shed 4 bases, with 11 bases lying between them. CDR3 residues: CAISSISGTGELFF. The CDR3 coding sequence is TGTGCCATCAGTAGCATCTCGGGCACCGGGGAGCTGTTTTTT.

This clonotype was counted a few times. The chain uses TRBV29-1 and TRBJ1-1, with 11 bases matching TRBD1. V lost 6 bases and J lost 5; bases outside the gene matches: 8. The CDR3 extends over 14 amino acids. The germline gives CDR1 SQVTM, CDR2 ANQGSEA. The CDR3 DNA follows: TGCAGCGTACCGGGACAGGGGGTTGGGACTGAAGCTTTCTTT. It encodes CSVPGQGVGTEAFF.